Below are 20 T cell receptor beta chains sequenced from a single sample in a study of CD8+ T cells in alopecia areata. RNA extraction and reverse transcription yielded cDNA as sequencing template. The data were produced by immunoSEQ multiplex PCR, yet TCRdb's version contains in-frame clones alone and is incomplete. The repertoire consists of around 290,000 clones, none detected only once. CD4, CD8alpha, NKG2D, NKG2ACE and other markers guided sorting of pooled cutaneous lymph node cells. Sequencing input: CD4+ T cells sorted from a lymph node. The source is a C3H/HeJ mouse with alopecia areata. Strain haplotype at MHC: H2-k.

This clone was seen at least ten times. Gene names and germline match the mouse. The read ends 3 residues shy of where the CDR3 ends; the end is completed using the germline J gene. V is TRBV17 and J is TRBJ1-6, with TRBD1 identical over 7 bases. TRBJ1-6 is treated as an ORF (open reading frame) with a function not yet certain. Germline V lookup: CDR1 MNHDT, CDR2 YYDKIL. The length of the CDR3 is 14 residues. V dropped 6 bases and J dropped 4; count of bases not matched to a gene: 3. The CDR3 region is CASRRQGYNSPLYF. The CDR3 bases that were read are TGTGCTAGCAGGAGACAGGGATATAATTCGCCC.

This clone was picked up a small number of times. A read error may be the cause here, since a much bigger clone is one base away. The genes are named according to mouse. The CDR3 protein is CASSQGTGGDEQYF. The covered CDR3 bases are TGTGCCAGCAGCCAAGGGACTGGGGGGGAT. The chain combines TRBV2 with TRBJ2-7, with TRBD2 matching 12 bases. Coverage ceases 4 residues before the CDR3 finishes, and the germline J gene fills in the end. Per germline, CDR1 LGHNA and CDR2 YSYQKL. This CDR3 is built from 14 residues.

As regards this clone: Gene names are mouse gene names. The CDR3 end lies 4 residues beyond the end of the read and is filled in from the germline J gene. The chain employs TRBV1 and TRBJ2-1; a possible D gene is TRBD1 (5 bases). Germline lookup yields CDR1 NSQYPW and CDR2 LRSPGD (reference sequence). V was shortened by 0 bases and J by 3 bases, with 9 bases between the two germline ends. The CDR3 sequence is 15 residues long. CDR3 loop: CTCSAEAGFYAEQFF. The sequenced part of the CDR3 DNA is TGCACCTGCAGTGCAGAGGCAGGGTTCTATGCT.

On this clone: The germline and genes are mouse ones. The CDR3 is CAWGDSYTEVFF. The sequenced part of the CDR3 DNA is TGTGCCTGGGGGGACAGCTACACA. This sequence joins TRBV31 and TRBJ1-1, with 7 positions matching TRBD1. The read gets to within 4 residues of the CDR3 end, and the germline J gene fills in the rest. CDR3 size: 12 residues. The germline CDR1 and CDR2 sequences are GKSSPN and SITVG. Losses at the gene ends were 5 bases for V and 3 bases for J; bases not matched to a gene: 3.

This clone came up a few times. Genes and germline come from the mouse. The read is 3 residues too short to cover the CDR3 end, so that end is filled in from the germline J gene. The chain uses TRBV5 and TRBJ1-6; 8 nucleotides align to TRBD1. TRBJ1-6 is an ORF, and what it does is uncertain. CDR3 length equals 14 residues. J gave up 11 bases and V 1 base, and 4 bases lay outside the gene matches. The germline V gene encodes CDR1 LGHNA and CDR2 YNLKQL (reference sequence). The CDR3 loop reads CASSQGQGRTPLYF. CDR3 DNA, as far as it was read: TGTGCCAGCAGCCAAGGACAGGGGAGGACGCCC.

This clone was detected a few times. Genes and germline are mouse. The read ends 4 residues early relative to the CDR3; the germline J gene fills the gap. The chain couples TRBV19 to TRBJ2-7; 11 bases are a match to TRBD2. Germline CDR1 reads FNHDT; CDR2 reads SITEND (reference sequence). The CDR3 spans 14 residues. The CDR3: CASRLGTGGYEQYF. CDR3 DNA (partial): TGTGCCAGCAGGCTCGGGACTGGGGGTTAT.

A few counts support this clone. Gene names are the mouse ones. The read stops 4 residues short of the end of the CDR3; the missing end is completed from the germline J gene. The chain employs TRBV17 and TRBJ2-4; 9 bases match TRBD1. CDR3 length: 15 residues. V lost 1 base, J lost 1 base, and 0 bases stayed unmatched. CDR1 and CDR2 from the germline V gene are MNHDT and YYDKIL. CDR3 region: CASSRGTGGQNTLYF. The sequenced part of the CDR3 DNA is TGTGCTAGCAGTAGAGGGACAGGGGGTCAAAAC.

This clone has a handful of counts. Genes here carry mouse names. The read terminates 4 residues ahead of where the CDR3 ends, so the germline J gene completes it. Other DNA sequences in the same sample also yield this CDR3. The chain recombines TRBV13-3 with TRBJ2-5; perhaps TRBD1 as D (7 bases). This CDR3 spans 14 amino acids. Looked up from germline, CDR1 is NNHDY and CDR2 is SYVADS. CDR3 DNA, as far as it was read: TGTGCCAGCAGTGAGAGGGGGCGAAGGGAC. Encoded protein: CASSERGRRD. The entire CDR3 is CASSERGRRDTQYF.

In regard to this clone: All gene names here are mouse names. The CDR3 extends 4 residues past the end of the read, so its final part is completed from the germline J gene. The V gene is TRBV19, the J gene TRBJ2-1; 10 nucleotides line up with TRBD1. The germline V gene has CDR1 FNHDT and CDR2 SITEND (reference sequence). V was pared by 4 bases and J by 4 bases, with 8 bases of the junction left unmatched. This CDR3 has 16 residues. Incomplete CDR3 DNA: TGTGCCAGCAGTTCGGGACAGGGGAGGAAGTATGCT. Encoded protein: CASSSGQGRKYA. In full, the CDR3 is CASSSGQGRKYAEQFF.

This clone was found a few times. Any gene name here is a mouse gene name. The read finishes 4 residues shy of the CDR3 end, and the germline J gene is used to complete it. Additional DNA sequences in this sample encode the identical CDR3. This chain links TRBV13-1 with TRBJ2-4; maybe TRBD2 (5 bases). CDR3 length: 15 residues. CDR1 and CDR2 from the germline V gene are NSHNY and SYGAGN. With 0 bases removed from V and 0 bases from J, the gap between germline ends came to 8 bases. The sequenced CDR3 bases are TGTGCCAGCAGTGATGGTCTGGGAAGTCAAAAC. Translated, it gives CASSDGLGSQN. The entire CDR3 protein is CASSDGLGSQNTLYF.

About this clone itself: Gene names and germline match the mouse. The sequenced fragment ends 4 residues before the CDR3 boundary, so the rest is inferred from the germline J gene. The V and J genes are TRBV5 and TRBJ2-4; 7 bases align to TRBD1. The CDR3 sequence is 14 residues long. Germline lookup yields CDR1 LGHNA and CDR2 YNLKQL (reference sequence). The chain's CDR3 is CASSQDRDRNTLYF. CDR3 DNA (partial): TGTGCCAGCAGCCAAGACCGGGACAGAAAC.

In its sample, this clone was seen a few times. A much larger clone differs by one base, so this may be a read error. The genes are named according to mouse. Read data end 4 residues before the CDR3 end; the end is taken from the germline J gene. The chain links TRBV5 to TRBJ1-1, with D possibly TRBD1 on 6 matching bases. Between the trimmed V and J ends, which lost 4 bases and 0 bases, there was a span of 9 bases. The V gene's germline CDR1 is LGHNA and CDR2 YNLKQL (reference sequence). The CDR3 contains 14 residues. The sequenced CDR3 bases are TGTGCCAGCAGCCCGGGACATGCAAACACA. It yields the protein CASSPGHANT. The CDR3 as a whole reads CASSPGHANTEVFF.

This clone has only a few counts. Genes here carry mouse names. This chain's CDR3 is CASSDGWGTSYEQYF. The covered CDR3 bases are TGTGCCAGCAGTGATGGCTGGGGGACCTCCTAT. This chain uses TRBV13-1 with TRBJ2-7; 7 bases agree with TRBD2. Sequencing ends 4 residues short of the CDR3 end; the germline J gene provides the rest. The CDR3 extends over 15 amino acids. Germline lookup yields CDR1 NSHNY and CDR2 SYGAGN. With 0 bases clipped from V and 0 bases from J, the junction kept 3 bases outside the gene matches.

Remarks on this clone: Here the gene names and germline are mouse. With the read ending 4 residues before the CDR3 end, the germline J gene is used to fill in that end. The gene calls are TRBV5 and TRBJ2-3; no clear D gene. This CDR3 has 13 residues. Germline V gene sequence: CDR1 LGHNA, CDR2 YNLKQL (reference sequence). The ends were cut back, 4 bases at V and 3 bases at J, with 8 bases in the middle. The CDR3 DNA, read in part, is TGTGCCAGCAGCCCTCTGTGGGCAGAA. As protein: CASSPLWAE. The entire CDR3 is CASSPLWAETLYF.

In regard to this clone: Gene names and germline match the mouse. CDR3 protein: CASSVGTGGASAETLYF. The CDR3 DNA, read in part, is TGTGCCAGCAGTGTCGGGACTGGGGGGGCTAGTGCAGAA. The V and J genes are TRBV13-1 and TRBJ2-3; 14 bases line up with TRBD2. Read coverage stops 4 residues before the CDR3 terminus; the germline J gene supplies the remainder. The CDR3 has 17 residues. J lost 0 bases, V lost 3 bases, and 3 bases had no gene match. Germline CDR1 is NSHNY and CDR2 is SYGAGN.

The sample holds many counts of this clone. Genes and germline are mouse. The read ends 4 residues before the CDR3 terminus; that terminus is restored from the germline J gene. The sample has other DNA sequences that encode this CDR3 too. The chain recombines TRBV17 with TRBJ2-7, with D perhaps matching TRBD1 (5 bases). Germline values: CDR1 MNHDT, CDR2 YYDKIL. This CDR3 is 12 amino acids long. The DNA read from the CDR3 is TGTGCTAGCAGTAGTCAGGGATAT. The encoded protein is CASSSQGY. The entire CDR3 protein is CASSSQGYEQYF.

Turning to this clone: Mouse gene names and germline throughout. Coverage ceases 4 residues before the CDR3 finishes, and the germline J gene fills in the end. V gene TRBV13-2 combines with J gene TRBJ2-2; the D gene is possibly TRBD1 (6 bases). CDR3 size: 16 residues. V dropped 1 base and J dropped 3 bases, with 13 bases sitting between them. From germline, CDR1 is NNHNN and CDR2 SYGAGS (reference sequence). Incomplete CDR3 DNA: TGTGCCAGCGGTGATCCCACAGGGTGGGACACCGGG. It specifies CASGDPTGWDTG. The complete CDR3 sequence is CASGDPTGWDTGQLYF.

This clone has a handful of counts. Mouse germline and gene names are used. The read halts 4 residues ahead of the CDR3 end, with the missing end drawn from the germline J gene. The chain joins TRBV31 to TRBJ2-3; the match to TRBD2 covers 8 bases. V was pared by 3 bases and J by 0 bases, with 5 bases of the junction left unmatched. Germline CDR1 reads GKSSPN; CDR2 reads SITVG. The CDR3 has 15 residues. CDR3 bases read: TGTGCCTGGAGACCTGGGGGGACTAGTGCAGAA. This translates into CAWRPGGTSAE. The whole CDR3 reads CAWRPGGTSAETLYF.

In this sample, this clone turned up a few times. The gene names here belong to mouse. The read gets to within 4 residues of the CDR3 end, and the germline J gene fills in the rest. The chain carries TRBV13-1 and TRBJ2-4; possibly TRBD1 for D (6 bases). CDR1 NSHNY and CDR2 SYGAGN come from the germline V gene. V was clipped by 0 bases and J by 1 base, with 15 bases between them. This CDR3 region has 17 residues. CDR3 region: CASSDERGRRGQNTLYF. CDR3 DNA, as far as it was read: TGTGCCAGCAGTGATGAGAGGGGGAGGAGAGGTCAAAAC.

About this clone: Genes and germline are mouse. Read data end 3 residues before the CDR3 end; the end is taken from the germline J gene. V gene TRBV3 combines with J gene TRBJ1-6; 8 nucleotides align to TRBD1. TRBJ1-6 counts as an open reading frame of uncertain function. CDR3 size: 16 residues. V lost 6 bases, J lost 4 bases, and 8 bases stayed unmatched. The germline V gene encodes CDR1 SNHLY and CDR2 FYNGKV (reference sequence). CDR3 protein: CASSRQGRPYNSPLYF. The CDR3 DNA, read in part, is TGTGCCAGCAGTCGACAGGGGAGGCCGTATAATTCGCCC.